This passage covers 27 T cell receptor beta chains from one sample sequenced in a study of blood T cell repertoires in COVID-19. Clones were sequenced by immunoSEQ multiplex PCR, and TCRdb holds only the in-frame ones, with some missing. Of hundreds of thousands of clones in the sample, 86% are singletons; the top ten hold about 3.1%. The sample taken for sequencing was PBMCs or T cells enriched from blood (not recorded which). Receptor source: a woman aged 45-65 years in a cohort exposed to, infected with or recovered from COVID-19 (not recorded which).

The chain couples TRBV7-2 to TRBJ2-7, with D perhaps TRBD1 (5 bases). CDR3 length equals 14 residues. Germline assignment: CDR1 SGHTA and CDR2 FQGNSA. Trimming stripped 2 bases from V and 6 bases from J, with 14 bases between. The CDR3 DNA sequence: TGTGCCAGCAGCTTATTGGTGGGGCCCCGCGAGCAGTACTTC. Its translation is CASSLLVGPREQYF.

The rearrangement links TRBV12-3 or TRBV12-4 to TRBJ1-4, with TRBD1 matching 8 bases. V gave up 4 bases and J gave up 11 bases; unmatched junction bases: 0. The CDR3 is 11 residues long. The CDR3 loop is CASSWTGKLFF. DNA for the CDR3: TGTGCCAGCAGTTGGACAGGGAAACTGTTTTTT.

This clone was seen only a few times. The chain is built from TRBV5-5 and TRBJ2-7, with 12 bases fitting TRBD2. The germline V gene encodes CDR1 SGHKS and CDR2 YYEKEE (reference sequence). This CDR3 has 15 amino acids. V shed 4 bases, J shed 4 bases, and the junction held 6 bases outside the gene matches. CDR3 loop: CASSIGLAGNYEQYF. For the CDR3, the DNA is TGTGCCAGCAGCATCGGACTAGCGGGAAATTACGAGCAGTACTTC.

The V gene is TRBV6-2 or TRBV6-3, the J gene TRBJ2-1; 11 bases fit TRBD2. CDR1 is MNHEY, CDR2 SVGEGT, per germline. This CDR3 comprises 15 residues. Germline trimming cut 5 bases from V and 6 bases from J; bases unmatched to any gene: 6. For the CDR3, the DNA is TGTGCCAGCAGTCGCCTAGCGGGGGGAATCAATGAGCAGTTCTTC. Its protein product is CASSRLAGGINEQFF.

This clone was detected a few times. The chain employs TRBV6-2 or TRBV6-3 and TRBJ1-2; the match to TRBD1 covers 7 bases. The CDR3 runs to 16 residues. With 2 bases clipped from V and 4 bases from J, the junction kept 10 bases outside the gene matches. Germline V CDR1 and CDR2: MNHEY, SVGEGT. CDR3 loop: CASSYAPQRQGYGYTF. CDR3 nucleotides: TGTGCCAGCAGTTACGCGCCACAACGACAGGGCTATGGCTACACCTTC.

Here the CDR3 DNA reads TGTGCCAGCAGCTCCGCAGATACTGAAGCTTTCTTT. This translates into CASSSADTEAFF. The V and J genes are TRBV7-9 and TRBJ1-1, with unresolved D. The CDR3 loop spans 12 amino acids. V was pared by 4 bases and J by 5 bases, with 8 bases between. CDR1 is SEHNR, CDR2 FQNEAQ, per germline (reference sequence). Full variable domain (rest looked up from reference TRBV7-9 and TRBJ1-1): DTGVSQNPRHKITKRGQNVTFRCDPISEHNRLYWYRQTLGQGPEFLTYFQNEAQLEKSRLLSDRFSAERPKGSFSTLEIQRTEQGDSAMYLCASSSADTEAFFGQGTRLTVV.

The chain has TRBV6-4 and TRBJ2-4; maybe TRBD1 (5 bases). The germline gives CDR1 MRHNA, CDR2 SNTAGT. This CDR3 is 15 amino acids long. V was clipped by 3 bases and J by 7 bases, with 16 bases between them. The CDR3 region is CASSDPQGVGNIQYF. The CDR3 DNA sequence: TGTGCCAGCAGTGATCCCCAAGGGGTAGGGAACATTCAGTACTTC.

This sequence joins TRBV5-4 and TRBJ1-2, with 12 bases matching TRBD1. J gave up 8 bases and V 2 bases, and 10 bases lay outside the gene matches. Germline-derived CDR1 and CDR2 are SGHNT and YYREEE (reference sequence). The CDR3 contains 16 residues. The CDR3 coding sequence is TGTGCCAGCAGCTTACCCGGGACAGGGGGCATTAAGGGCTACACCTTC. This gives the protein CASSLPGTGGIKGYTF.

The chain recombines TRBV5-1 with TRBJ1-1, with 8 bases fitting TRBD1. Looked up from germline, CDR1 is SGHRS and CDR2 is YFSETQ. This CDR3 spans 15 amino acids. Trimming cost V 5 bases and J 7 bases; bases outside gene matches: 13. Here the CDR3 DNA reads TGCGCCAGCAGATCCGGACAGGGCATTAACTTTGAAGCTTTCTTT. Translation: CASRSGQGINFEAFF.

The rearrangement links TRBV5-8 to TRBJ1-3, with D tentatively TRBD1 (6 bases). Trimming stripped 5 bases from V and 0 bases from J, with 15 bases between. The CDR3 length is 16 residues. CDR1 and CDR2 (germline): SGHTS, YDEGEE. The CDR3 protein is CASRSGTSISGNTIYF. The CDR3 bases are TGTGCCAGCAGATCCGGGACAAGCATCTCTGGAAACACCATATATTTT.

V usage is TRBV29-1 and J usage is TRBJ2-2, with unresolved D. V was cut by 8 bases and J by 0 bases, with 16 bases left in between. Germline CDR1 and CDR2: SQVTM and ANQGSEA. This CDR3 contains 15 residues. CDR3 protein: CSPPRLPANTGELFF. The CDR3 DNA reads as TGCAGCCCCCCTAGGTTGCCCGCGAACACCGGGGAGCTGTTTTTT.

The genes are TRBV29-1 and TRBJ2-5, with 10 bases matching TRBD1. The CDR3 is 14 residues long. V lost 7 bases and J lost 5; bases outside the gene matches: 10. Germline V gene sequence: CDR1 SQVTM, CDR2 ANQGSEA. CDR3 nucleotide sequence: TGCAGCGGCCGAGACAGGGGGCCGGGGGAGACCCAGTACTTC. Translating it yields CSGRDRGPGETQYF.

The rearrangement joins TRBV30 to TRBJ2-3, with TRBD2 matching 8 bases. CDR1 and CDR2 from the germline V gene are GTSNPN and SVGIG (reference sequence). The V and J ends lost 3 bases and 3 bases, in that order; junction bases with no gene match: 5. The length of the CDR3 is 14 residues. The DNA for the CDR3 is TGTGCCTGGAGCGGGGGGGATTCGACAGATACGCAGTATTTT. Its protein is CAWSGGDSTDTQYF.

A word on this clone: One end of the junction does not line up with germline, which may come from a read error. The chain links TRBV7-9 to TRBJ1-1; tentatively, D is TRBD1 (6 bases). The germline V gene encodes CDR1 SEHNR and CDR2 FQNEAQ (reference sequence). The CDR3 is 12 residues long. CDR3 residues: CASSAPDSGKRF. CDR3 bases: TGTGCCAGCAGCGCTCCGGACAGTGGGAAACGATTT.

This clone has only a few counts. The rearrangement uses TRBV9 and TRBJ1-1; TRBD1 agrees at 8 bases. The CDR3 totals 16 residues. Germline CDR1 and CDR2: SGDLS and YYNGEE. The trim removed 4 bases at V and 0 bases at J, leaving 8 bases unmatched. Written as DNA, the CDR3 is TGTGCCAGCAGCCCTCGGACAGGGCTCATGAACACTGAAGCTTTCTTT. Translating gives CASSPRTGLMNTEAFF.

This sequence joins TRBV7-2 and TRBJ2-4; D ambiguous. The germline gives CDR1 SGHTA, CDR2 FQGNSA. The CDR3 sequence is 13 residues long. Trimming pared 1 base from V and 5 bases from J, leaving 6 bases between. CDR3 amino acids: CASSLDRENIQYF. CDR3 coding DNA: TGTGCCAGCAGCTTAGACAGAGAAAACATTCAGTACTTC.

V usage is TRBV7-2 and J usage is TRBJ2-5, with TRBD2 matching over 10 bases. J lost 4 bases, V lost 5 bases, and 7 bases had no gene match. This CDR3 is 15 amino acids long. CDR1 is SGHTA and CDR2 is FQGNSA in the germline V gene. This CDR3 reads CASSKQRGGGETQYF. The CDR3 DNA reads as TGTGCCAGCAGCAAGCAGCGGGGGGGCGGAGAGACCCAGTACTTC.

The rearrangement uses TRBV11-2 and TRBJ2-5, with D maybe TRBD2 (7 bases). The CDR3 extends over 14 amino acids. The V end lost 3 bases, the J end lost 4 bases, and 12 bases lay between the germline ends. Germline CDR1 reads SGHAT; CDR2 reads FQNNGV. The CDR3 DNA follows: TGTGCCAGCAGCTTTCAGGCGGGGGCAGAGACCCAGTACTTC. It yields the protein CASSFQAGAETQYF. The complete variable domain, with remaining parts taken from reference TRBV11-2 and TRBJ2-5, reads EAGVAQSPRYKIIEKRQSVAFWCNPISGHATLYWYQQILGQGPKLLIQFQNNGVVDDSQLPKDRFSAERLKGVDSTLKIQPAKLEDSAVYLCASSFQAGAETQYFGPGTRLLVL.

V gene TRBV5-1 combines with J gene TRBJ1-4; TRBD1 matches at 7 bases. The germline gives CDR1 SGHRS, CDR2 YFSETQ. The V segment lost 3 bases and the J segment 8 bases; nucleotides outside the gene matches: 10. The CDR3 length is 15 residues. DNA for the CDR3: TGCGCCAGCAGCTCGCGAGGCAGGGGGGACGAAAAACTGTTTTTT. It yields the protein CASSSRGRGDEKLFF.

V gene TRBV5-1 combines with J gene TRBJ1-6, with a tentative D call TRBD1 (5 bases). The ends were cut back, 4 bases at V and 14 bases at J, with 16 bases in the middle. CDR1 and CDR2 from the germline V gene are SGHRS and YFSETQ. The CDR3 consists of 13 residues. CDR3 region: CASSPQGSRTLHF. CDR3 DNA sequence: TGCGCCAGCAGCCCGCAGGGTTCCAGGACCCTCCACTTT.

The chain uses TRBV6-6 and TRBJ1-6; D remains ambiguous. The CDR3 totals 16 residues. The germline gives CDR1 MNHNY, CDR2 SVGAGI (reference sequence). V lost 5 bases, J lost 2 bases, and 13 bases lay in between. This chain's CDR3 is CASSAFLPTYNSPLHF. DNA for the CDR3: TGTGCCAGCAGTGCTTTCCTACCTACCTATAATTCACCCCTCCACTTT.

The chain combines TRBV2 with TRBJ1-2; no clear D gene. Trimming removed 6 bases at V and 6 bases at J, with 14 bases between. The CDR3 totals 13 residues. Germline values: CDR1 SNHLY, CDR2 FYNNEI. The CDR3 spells CASRASARDGYTF. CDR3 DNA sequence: TGTGCCAGCAGGGCGTCAGCGCGGGATGGCTACACCTTC.

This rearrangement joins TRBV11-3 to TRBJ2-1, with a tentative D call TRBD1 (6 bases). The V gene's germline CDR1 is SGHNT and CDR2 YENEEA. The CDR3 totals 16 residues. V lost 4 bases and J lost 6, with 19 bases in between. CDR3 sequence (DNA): TGTGCCAGCAGCTCCGGACAGTACAACTGGGGCAATGAGCAGTTCTTC. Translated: CASSSGQYNWGNEQFF.

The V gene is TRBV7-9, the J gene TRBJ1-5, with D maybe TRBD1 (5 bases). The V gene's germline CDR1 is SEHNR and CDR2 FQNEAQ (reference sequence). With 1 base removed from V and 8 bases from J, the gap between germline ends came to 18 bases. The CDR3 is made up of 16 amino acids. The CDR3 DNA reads TGTGCCAGCAGCTTAGGTCTAGAAGGCGGGGCAGAGCCCCAGCATTTT. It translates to CASSLGLEGGAEPQHF.

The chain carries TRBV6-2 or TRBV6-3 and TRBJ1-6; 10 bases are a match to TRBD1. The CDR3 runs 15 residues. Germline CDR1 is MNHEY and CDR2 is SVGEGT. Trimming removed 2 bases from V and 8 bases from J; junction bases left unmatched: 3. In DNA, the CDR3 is TGTGCCAGCAGTTACCCAGACAGGGGGCATTCACCCCTCCACTTT. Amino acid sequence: CASSYPDRGHSPLHF.

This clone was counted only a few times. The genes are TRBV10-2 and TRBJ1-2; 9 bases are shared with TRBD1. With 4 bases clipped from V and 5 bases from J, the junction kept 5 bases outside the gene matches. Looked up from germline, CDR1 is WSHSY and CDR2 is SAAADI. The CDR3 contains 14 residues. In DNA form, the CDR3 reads TGCGCCAGCAGTGCGGGACAGGGAGGTTATGGCTACACCTTC. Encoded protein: CASSAGQGGYGYTF.

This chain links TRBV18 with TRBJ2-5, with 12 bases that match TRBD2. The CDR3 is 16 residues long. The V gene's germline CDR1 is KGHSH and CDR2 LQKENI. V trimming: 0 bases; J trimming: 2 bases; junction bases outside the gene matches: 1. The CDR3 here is CASSPPTSGGQETQYF. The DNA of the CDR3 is TGTGCCAGCTCACCACCGACTAGCGGGGGACAAGAGACCCAGTACTTC.